The rows below give T cell receptor beta chains drawn from one sample of a study of OX40 agonist ivuxolimab in advanced cancers. Repertoires were generated with immunoSEQ multiplex PCR, while TCRdb's copy carries only in-frame clones and drops some. The sample contains about 47,000 clones, about four fifths of which appear only once. This sample comprised CD4+ or CD8+ T cells sorted from blood, obtained in a trial of the OX40 agonist ivuxolimab. These receptors were collected from an adult with an advanced solid tumor such as melanoma, head and neck, liver or kidney cancer. CDR3s include the opening cysteine and the closing phenylalanine or tryptophan. Fields, in order: D gene, clone size, J gene, V gene, CDR3 protein, CDR3 DNA. A D gene is named only where the DNA matches it firmly. Not all rows give a size; the values are once, few, many and, for expanded clones, a class.

d_call: -; clone_size: -; j_call: TRBJ2-1; v_call: TRBV19; cdr3_aa: CASSIRSPYNEQFF; cdr3_nt: TGTGCCAGTAGTATCCGGAGCCCATACAATGAGCAGTTCTTC
d_call: TRBD1; clone_size: once; j_call: TRBJ2-2; v_call: TRBV10-1; cdr3_aa: CASRDRGAGELFF; cdr3_nt: TGCGCCTCACGGGACAGGGGAGCCGGGGAGCTGTTTTTT
d_call: -; clone_size: -; j_call: TRBJ2-2; v_call: TRBV7-8; cdr3_aa: CASSLARERELFF; cdr3_nt: TGTGCCAGCAGCTTAGCACGGGAGAGGGAGCTGTTTTTT
d_call: -; clone_size: -; j_call: TRBJ1-2; v_call: TRBV19; cdr3_aa: CASSIGYGYTF; cdr3_nt: TGTGCCAGTAGTATAGGATATGGCTACACCTTC
d_call: -; clone_size: once; j_call: TRBJ1-5; v_call: TRBV11-2; cdr3_aa: CASSVEGYSNQPQHF; cdr3_nt: TGTGCCAGCAGCGTCGAGGGGTATAGCAATCAGCCCCAGCATTTT
d_call: TRBD1; clone_size: -; j_call: TRBJ2-1; v_call: TRBV29-1; cdr3_aa: CSGQGIGSYNEQFF; cdr3_nt: TGCAGCGGACAGGGGATAGGGTCCTACAATGAGCAGTTCTTC
d_call: TRBD2; clone_size: -; j_call: TRBJ2-7; v_call: TRBV27; cdr3_aa: CASSPTRLAGPYEQYF; cdr3_nt: TGTGCCAGCAGTCCAACAAGACTAGCGGGTCCCTACGAGCAGTACTTC
d_call: -; clone_size: -; j_call: TRBJ2-2; v_call: TRBV27; cdr3_aa: CASSLAAPGTGELFF; cdr3_nt: TGTGCCAGCAGTTTAGCAGCACCGGGCACCGGGGAGCTGTTTTTT
d_call: -; clone_size: once; j_call: TRBJ1-6; v_call: TRBV13; cdr3_aa: CASSPRGNSPLHF; cdr3_nt: TGTGCCAGCAGCCCCAGGGGTAATTCACCCCTCCACTTT
d_call: -; clone_size: few; j_call: TRBJ2-7; v_call: TRBV28; cdr3_aa: CASSLGASYEQYF; cdr3_nt: TGTGCCAGCAGTTTGGGAGCTTCCTACGAGCAGTACTTC
d_call: -; clone_size: many; j_call: TRBJ1-1; v_call: TRBV4-1; cdr3_aa: CASSQHRRDTEAFF; cdr3_nt: TGCGCCAGCAGCCAACATCGGAGGGACACTGAAGCTTTCTTT
d_call: -; clone_size: -; j_call: TRBJ2-3; v_call: TRBV7-2; cdr3_aa: CASSLDVRLGSTDTQYF; cdr3_nt: TGTGCCAGCAGCTTAGACGTTAGGTTAGGGTCCACAGATACGCAGTATTTT
d_call: -; clone_size: once; j_call: TRBJ1-1; v_call: TRBV28; cdr3_aa: CASSLNRMNTEAFF; cdr3_nt: TGTGCCAGCAGTTTGAACAGGATGAACACTGAAGCTTTCTTT
d_call: -; clone_size: -; j_call: TRBJ2-6; v_call: TRBV9; cdr3_aa: CASSARPSTESGANVLTF; cdr3_nt: TGTGCCAGCAGCGCACGACCGTCGACAGAGTCTGGGGCCAACGTCCTGACTTTC
d_call: -; clone_size: -; j_call: TRBJ1-5; v_call: TRBV7-9; cdr3_aa: CASSLTDSNQPQHF; cdr3_nt: TGTGCCAGCAGCTTAACGGATAGCAATCAGCCCCAGCATTTT
d_call: -; clone_size: -; j_call: TRBJ2-2; v_call: TRBV5-1; cdr3_aa: CASSGGPMNTGELFF; cdr3_nt: TGCGCCAGCAGCGGGGGACCGATGAACACCGGGGAGCTGTTTTTT
d_call: -; clone_size: once; j_call: TRBJ1-2; v_call: TRBV5-8; cdr3_aa: CASSLAIQPYGYTF; cdr3_nt: TGTGCCAGCAGCTTGGCCATACAGCCTTATGGCTACACCTTC
d_call: -; clone_size: -; j_call: TRBJ1-4; v_call: TRBV5-5; cdr3_aa: CASSLSAAATNEKLFF; cdr3_nt: TGTGCCAGCAGCTTGTCTGCGGCAGCAACTAATGAAAAACTGTTTTTT
d_call: TRBD1; clone_size: -; j_call: TRBJ2-1; v_call: TRBV4-3; cdr3_aa: CASSQDWTGSYNEQFF; cdr3_nt: TGCGCCAGCAGCCAAGATTGGACAGGGTCTTACAATGAGCAGTTCTTC
d_call: -; clone_size: -; j_call: TRBJ2-7; v_call: TRBV25-1; cdr3_aa: CASSPTGSYEQYF; cdr3_nt: TGTGCCAGCAGTCCGACAGGTTCCTACGAGCAGTACTTC
d_call: -; clone_size: -; j_call: TRBJ1-2; v_call: TRBV28; cdr3_aa: CASSLSDPPRSYTF; cdr3_nt: TGTGCCAGCAGTTTATCCGACCCCCCCCGTAGCTACACCTTC
d_call: -; clone_size: -; j_call: TRBJ2-7; v_call: TRBV4-2; cdr3_aa: CASSQGPGEPYEQYF; cdr3_nt: TGTGCCAGCAGCCAGGGTCCCGGGGAACCCTACGAGCAGTACTTC
d_call: -; clone_size: few; j_call: TRBJ1-1; v_call: TRBV25-1; cdr3_aa: CASSELVGNTEAFF; cdr3_nt: TGTGCCAGCAGTGAATTGGTGGGGAACACTGAAGCTTTCTTT
d_call: -; clone_size: -; j_call: TRBJ1-1; v_call: TRBV6-5; cdr3_aa: CASSYSNPAAEAFF; cdr3_nt: TGTGCCAGCAGTTACTCGAACCCGGCAGCTGAAGCTTTCTTT
d_call: -; clone_size: -; j_call: TRBJ2-7; v_call: TRBV2; cdr3_aa: CASTWTADYEQYF; cdr3_nt: TGTGCCAGCACTTGGACGGCGGACTACGAGCAGTACTTC
d_call: -; clone_size: -; j_call: TRBJ2-7; v_call: TRBV19; cdr3_aa: CASSNGVSYEQYF; cdr3_nt: TGTGCCAGTAGTAATGGCGTATCCTACGAGCAGTACTTC
d_call: TRBD1; clone_size: few; j_call: TRBJ1-2; v_call: TRBV7-9; cdr3_aa: CASSLLQGAYGYTF; cdr3_nt: TGTGCCAGCAGCTTATTGCAGGGGGCGTATGGCTACACCTTC
d_call: TRBD1; clone_size: -; j_call: TRBJ2-2; v_call: TRBV6-5; cdr3_aa: CASSYTGGTGELFF; cdr3_nt: TGTGCCAGCAGTTACACAGGGGGGACCGGGGAGCTGTTTTTT
d_call: -; clone_size: few; j_call: TRBJ2-3; v_call: TRBV7-7; cdr3_aa: CASSSSLDTDTQYF; cdr3_nt: TGTGCCAGCAGTTCCTCCCTGGACACAGATACGCAGTATTTT
d_call: -; clone_size: -; j_call: TRBJ2-5; v_call: TRBV27; cdr3_aa: CASSPWPQETQYF; cdr3_nt: TGTGCCAGCAGTCCCTGGCCTCAGGAGACCCAGTACTTC
d_call: -; clone_size: -; j_call: TRBJ2-3; v_call: TRBV7-9; cdr3_aa: CASSLGVADTQYF; cdr3_nt: TGTGCCAGCAGCTTAGGGGTCGCAGATACGCAGTATTTT
d_call: -; clone_size: -; j_call: TRBJ1-2; v_call: TRBV7-2; cdr3_aa: CASSSYGYTF; cdr3_nt: TGTGCCAGCAGCTCTTATGGCTACACCTTC
d_call: TRBD2; clone_size: -; j_call: TRBJ2-2; v_call: TRBV5-5; cdr3_aa: CASSLQTSGRISNTGELFF; cdr3_nt: TGTGCCAGCAGCTTGCAGACTAGCGGGAGAATATCTAACACCGGGGAGCTGTTTTTT
d_call: -; clone_size: -; j_call: TRBJ1-1; v_call: TRBV7-6; cdr3_aa: CASSTIGEAFF; cdr3_nt: TGTGCCAGCAGTACTATAGGTGAAGCTTTCTTT
d_call: -; clone_size: -; j_call: TRBJ2-7; v_call: TRBV15; cdr3_aa: CATSRVGHSSSYEQYF; cdr3_nt: TGTGCCACCAGCAGAGTGGGGCACTCGAGCTCCTACGAGCAGTACTTC
d_call: -; clone_size: -; j_call: TRBJ2-5; v_call: TRBV6-5; cdr3_aa: CASSKDSGETQYF; cdr3_nt: TGTGCCAGCAGTAAGGACAGTGGGGAGACCCAGTACTTC
d_call: -; clone_size: -; j_call: TRBJ2-2; v_call: TRBV5-4; cdr3_aa: CASSPSNTGELFF; cdr3_nt: TGTGCCAGCAGCCCATCGAACACCGGGGAGCTGTTTTTT
d_call: -; clone_size: -; j_call: TRBJ2-5; v_call: TRBV2; cdr3_aa: CASSPGAEIRGETQYF; cdr3_nt: TGTGCCAGCAGCCCAGGGGCCGAAATAAGGGGAGAGACCCAGTACTTC
d_call: -; clone_size: once; j_call: TRBJ2-7; v_call: TRBV2; cdr3_aa: CASSEAEGYEQYF; cdr3_nt: TGTGCCAGCAGTGAAGCGGAAGGCTACGAGCAGTACTTC
d_call: -; clone_size: -; j_call: TRBJ1-2; v_call: TRBV7-2; cdr3_aa: CASSLVFGGDGYTF; cdr3_nt: TGTGCCAGCAGCTTAGTTTTTGGGGGGGACGGCTACACCTTC